The 11 T cell receptor beta chains in this list originate from one sample, sequenced in a study of OX40 agonist ivuxolimab in advanced cancers. The method behind the library was the immunoSEQ multiplex PCR assay. Not all clones reach the TCRdb copy of this immuneACCESS table, which keeps in-frame sequences only. Checked studies attribute under half of the gap to unresolved V genes and leave the rest unexplained. This sample gives roughly 38,000 clones in total; 92% of them show up just once. The ten top clones hold roughly 21% of the sample. This sample comprised CD4+ or CD8+ T cells sorted from blood, obtained in a trial of the OX40 agonist ivuxolimab. Receptors originate from an adult with an advanced solid tumor such as melanoma, head and neck, liver or kidney cancer.

CDR3 loop: CASSQYAYEQYF. The CDR3 DNA sequence: TGTGCCAGCAGCCAGTACGCCTACGAGCAGTACTTC. The chain couples TRBV7-9 to TRBJ2-7; D is unresolved. Germline V gene data show CDR1 as SEHNR and CDR2 as FQNEAQ (reference sequence). CDR3 size: 12 residues. Trimming removed 5 bases at V and 2 bases at J, with 7 bases between.

This chain uses TRBV7-9 with TRBJ2-1; 8 positions agree with TRBD1. Losses at the gene ends were 1 base for V and 7 bases for J; bases not matched to a gene: 3. Looked up from germline, CDR1 is SEHNR and CDR2 is FQNEAQ (reference sequence). This CDR3 comprises 14 residues. The CDR3 here is CASSLVQGANEQFF. DNA for the CDR3: TGTGCCAGCAGCTTAGTCCAGGGGGCGAATGAGCAGTTCTTC.

This clone was seen only once. In DNA form, the CDR3 reads TGCGCCAGCAGCCTTGAGCTCATCGATACGCAGTATTTT. Residues: CASSLELIDTQYF. The genes are TRBV4-3 and TRBJ2-3, with no clear D. From germline, CDR1 is LGHNA and CDR2 YSLEER. V lost 4 bases and J lost 6, with 11 bases in between. The length of the CDR3 is 13 residues.

The V gene is TRBV27, the J gene TRBJ1-5, with TRBD1 as a possible D gene (5 bases). CDR1 MNHEY and CDR2 SMNVEV come from the germline V gene (reference sequence). Trimming removed 8 bases from V and 4 bases from J, with 15 bases in between. The CDR3 totals 14 residues. The CDR3: CASRGRGWNQPQHF. In DNA form, the CDR3 reads TGTGCCAGCCGCGGGAGGGGCTGGAATCAGCCCCAGCATTTT.

The rearrangement joins TRBV10-3 to TRBJ1-2; D is uncertain. This CDR3 is 14 amino acids long. The germline CDR1 and CDR2 sequences are ENHRY and SYGVKD. Deletions cut 3 bases from V and 2 bases from J, with 10 bases between. The DNA for the CDR3 is TGTGCCATCAGTGATCCCTCGAGGAACTATGGCTACACCTTC. It translates to CAISDPSRNYGYTF.

The chain is built from TRBV4-1 and TRBJ1-1; D is perhaps TRBD1 (5 bases). The V gene's germline CDR1 is MGHRA and CDR2 YSYEKL. Deletions cut 0 bases from V and 7 bases from J, with 21 bases between. The CDR3 contains 17 residues. The CDR3 spells CASSQDRSAGVGDEAFF. The CDR3 DNA is TGCGCCAGCAGCCAAGATCGTTCGGCGGGGGTCGGGGATGAAGCTTTCTTT.

This chain connects TRBV6-4 to TRBJ2-6; D is possibly TRBD1 (5 bases). Per the germline V gene, CDR1 is MRHNA and CDR2 is SNTAGT. The V and J ends lost 7 bases and 0 bases respectively, with 10 bases between them. CDR3 length: 15 amino acids. The CDR3 here is CASKQGNSGANVLTF. CDR3 nucleotides: TGTGCCAGCAAGCAGGGTAACTCTGGGGCCAACGTCCTGACTTTC.

This chain uses TRBV4-3 with TRBJ2-2, with a weak D call TRBD1 (5 bases). Germline V gene data show CDR1 as LGHNA and CDR2 as YSLEER. The CDR3 contains 15 residues. V lost 3 bases and J 4 bases, leaving 12 bases between the germline ends. The CDR3 sequence: CASSQDLRGTGELFF. The CDR3, as DNA: TGCGCCAGCAGCCAGGACCTAAGGGGCACCGGGGAGCTGTTTTTT.

The chain couples TRBV13 to TRBJ2-1; 9 bases fit TRBD2. From germline, CDR1 is PRHDT and CDR2 FYEKMQ (reference sequence). Trimming took 5 bases from V and 3 from J; bases not matched to a gene: 5. This CDR3 comprises 15 residues. CDR3 residues: CASSEASGNYNEQFF. CDR3 sequence (DNA): TGTGCCAGCAGCGAAGCTAGCGGGAACTACAATGAGCAGTTCTTC. Full variable domain (outside the CDR3, taken from reference TRBV13 and TRBJ2-1): AAGVIQSPRHLIKEKRETATLKCYPIPRHDTVYWYQQGPGQDPQFLISFYEKMQSDKGSIPDRFSAQQFSDYHSELNMSSLELGDSALYFCASSEASGNYNEQFFGPGTRLTVL.

As to this clone: Its ends do not fully match the called genes, so a read error is possible. The chain joins TRBV6-5 to TRBJ1-1; tentatively, D is TRBD1 (6 bases). Germline loops: CDR1 MNHEY, CDR2 SVGAGI. This CDR3 is 14 amino acids long. CDR3 residues: CASSHSQGNTEAFF. The CDR3 region has the DNA TGTGCCAGCAGTCACTCACAGGGGAACACTGAAGCTTTCTTT.

The rearrangement links TRBV10-3 to TRBJ1-1; 7 bases align to TRBD1. The CDR3 runs 15 residues. Germline assignment: CDR1 ENHRY and CDR2 SYGVKD. V gave up 3 bases and J gave up 0 bases; unmatched junction bases: 4. CDR3 loop: CAISDGTVMNTEAFF. DNA for the CDR3: TGTGCCATCAGTGACGGGACAGTAATGAACACTGAAGCTTTCTTT.